The following is a T cell receptor beta chain sequence with its context. Its antigen is as yet unknown. Germline CDR1 SGHAT, CDR2 FQNNGV. The CDR3 loop spans 14 amino acids. The V gene end was trimmed by 5 bases and the J gene end by 5 bases; junction bases not matched to a gene: 2. This specimen belongs to a study of T cell responses to AZD1222 COVID-19 vaccine. Libraries were prepared by immunoSEQ multiplex PCR; TCRdb keeps only in-frame clonotypes and omits some of them. The profile covers about 56,000 clones, with approximately 86% appearing a single time and around 15% taken by the ten largest. General observations from the study: The CD4 TCRs associated with vaccination extended across spike and predominated at 160-218 and 743-854.

This sequence originates from an adult in good health. The sample consisted of peripheral blood, taken on day 0 of AZD1222 vaccination. V and J are TRBV11-2 and TRBJ1-6, with 8 bases identical to TRBD1. The CDR3 sequence: CASSPDRDNSPLHF. In DNA form, the CDR3 reads TGTGCCAGCAGCCCGGACAGGGATAATTCACCCCTCCACTTT.